This entry is about one T cell receptor beta chain. Its cognate antigen has yet to be identified. It has no much larger one-base neighbor in the sample; base qualities were not kept. This sample is drawn from a study of identical twins (dated by TCRdb to the mid-2010s). Regarding the study in general: To test whether fetal clonotypes persist, the study used deep sequencing on TCR alpha and beta repertoires from monozygotic twins, unrelated adults of various ages, and cord blood. Replicate twin experiments were performed at different times using different library preparation protocols to rule out contamination. Beyond this particular receptor, the publication reports: Abundant cord blood beta clonotypes had fewer insertions, young adult naive repertoires showed a similar but weaker trend, and memory repertoires showed no such trend. Invariant T cells such as MAIT and iNKT could partly confound zero-insertion analyses, although diverse VJ usage argued against such confounding for most clonotypes. In beta out-of-frame sequences, excess twin sharing was weaker, because having fewer shared sequences lowered the signal-to-noise ratio. Because the same donors could not be followed over many years, the conclusions depended on cross-sectional statistical analysis. In monozygotic twins, recombination models systematically underestimated out-of-frame TCR alpha sharing, but the models matched the sharing seen between unrelated individuals. Compared with coincidental sharing between unrelated individuals, out-of-frame TCR alpha sequences shared between twins had an excess of sequences with low generation probability.

Libraries were built with 5' RACE. The run used an Illumina HiSeq 2000. A universal primer binding site was added through template switching, and the final cDNA carried a unique molecular identifier so that TCR cDNA molecules could be counted accurately. Specific primers in the conserved constant-segment region were used to synthesize first-strand cDNA for the TCR alpha and beta chains. Each cDNA library was double barcoded, with a SMART-Mk sample barcode plus Illumina barcodes, to control for contamination. TruSeq adapter sequences, together with Illumina sample barcodes, were added in two successive PCR steps. The Illumina HiSeq platform was used with custom primers to sequence TCR alpha and beta cDNA libraries. The original methods were these. MiGEC was used to process raw reads and extract unique molecular identifiers, and MiXCR was used to find CDR3 positions. For each individual, recombination models were inferred using an EM algorithm with the repgenHMM and IGoR tools. The analysis of shared clonotypes was done with the tcR package in R, with sharing normalized by the product of cloneset sizes. Out-of-frame nonproductive sequences were analyzed to study raw recombination free of thymic and clonal selection effects. TCRdb's own reprocessing of the public reads used fastp at Q25 and MiXCR and kept productive beta chains. Rows with one shared CDR3 protein collapse into an entry with the most common genes and DNA. These V and J calls are TCRdb output, not the study's own analysis. In this sample the table shows under 500,000 distinct CDR3 sequences, around 15% of which occur a single time. Of the sample, approximately 0.98% is held by the ten largest clones.

Relative to germline, V is missing 1 base and J is missing 7 bases, with 9 bases of the junction outside any gene match. The germline V gene specifies KGHSH as CDR1 and LQKENI as CDR2. The CDR3 contains 16 residues, cysteine and phenylalanine counted. Solely the CDR3 DNA is kept, with 48 bases framed from the first base. Only healthy Caucasian donors were included. The twin cohort consisted of three pairs of female monozygotic twins, all aged about 18 to 29 years. Positive isolation kits from Invitrogen were used to isolate the CD4+ and CD8+ T cell populations. The same data also went into a second study, on yellow fever vaccine responses in identical twins. The second investigation adds: According to the authors, the vaccine-induced T cell response in identical twins seemed to be partly convergent and partly specific to each individual. The study precisely tracked vaccine-responding T cell clones in identical twins.

The rearrangement joined TRBV18 to TRBJ2-1; the junction holds 8 bases that match TRBD1. The TCR comes from a young woman in good health. Material: CD4+ T cells sorted from blood. The nucleotide sequence is TGTGCCAGCTCACCACTGACAGGGGTTGTCCCGAATGAGCAGTTCTTC. It encodes CASSPLTGVVPNEQFF.